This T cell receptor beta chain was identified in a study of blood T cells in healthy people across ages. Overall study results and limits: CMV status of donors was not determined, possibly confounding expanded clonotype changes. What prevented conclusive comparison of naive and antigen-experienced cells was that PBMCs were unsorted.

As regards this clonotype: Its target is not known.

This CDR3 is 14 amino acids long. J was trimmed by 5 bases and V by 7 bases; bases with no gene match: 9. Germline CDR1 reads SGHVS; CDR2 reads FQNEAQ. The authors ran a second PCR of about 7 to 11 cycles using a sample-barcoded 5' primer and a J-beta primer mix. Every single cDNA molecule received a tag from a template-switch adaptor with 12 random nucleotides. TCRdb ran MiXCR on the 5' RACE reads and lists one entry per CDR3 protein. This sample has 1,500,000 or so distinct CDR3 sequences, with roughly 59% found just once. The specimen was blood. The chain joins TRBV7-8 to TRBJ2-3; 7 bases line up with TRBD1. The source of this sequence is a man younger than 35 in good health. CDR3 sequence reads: CASKKRGRRDTQYF. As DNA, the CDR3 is TGTGCCAGCAAGAAGAGGGGGCGAAGAGATACGCAGTATTTT.